What follows are 2 T cell receptor beta chains derived from one specimen sequenced in a study of T cell repertoires in cytomegalovirus infection (dated 2019 in TCRdb). In light of the paper, this sample's treatment or condition label describes: in vitro stimulation with specific CMV peptide epitopes to enrich CMV-specific T cells. For sequencing, an Illumina HiSeq 1500 was employed. In TCRdb, the public reads were trimmed at Q25 with fastp and aligned with MiXCR, with productive beta chains retained. One record per CDR3 amino acid sequence lists the most common genes and DNA. Recorded for this sample are hundreds of thousands of distinct CDR3 sequences; 30% to 40% of them occurred a single time. 15% to 20% of the sample goes to the ten largest clones. Their antigen targets remain unknown. Material: cultured PBMCs, obtained from culture after CMV antigen stimulation. The origin of the receptors is a human donor in good health (CMV status not recorded). Some clones in this sample may be carry-over from other donors' samples.

This clonotype was picked up many times. The CDR3 DNA sequence: TGTGCCAGCAGCCATCGTTACACAGATACGCAGTATTTT. Amino acids: CASSHRYTDTQYF. V is TRBV7-2 and J is TRBJ2-3; no reliable D call. Between the trimmed V and J ends, which lost 5 bases and 2 bases, there was a span of 8 bases. The CDR3 extends over 13 amino acids. CDR1 and CDR2 (germline): SGHTA, FQGNSA. Complete variable domain (other parts from reference TRBV7-2 and TRBJ2-3): GAGVSQSPSNKVTEKGKDVELRCDPISGHTALYWYRQSLGQGLEFLIYFQGNSAPDKSGLPSDRFSAERTGGSVSTLTIQRTQQEDSAVYLCASSHRYTDTQYFGPGTRLTVL.

This chain links TRBV6-5 with TRBJ2-7, with unresolved D. The CDR3 has 14 residues. Germline V lookup: CDR1 MNHEY, CDR2 SVGAGI. V lost 0 bases and J lost 1, with 7 bases in between. CDR3 in amino acids: CASSYSIRSYEQYF. The CDR3 DNA follows: TGTGCCAGCAGTTACTCGATTCGGTCCTACGAGCAGTACTTC.